The 26 T cell receptor beta chains listed next were all sequenced from one sample in a study of post-analysis software for immune sequencing data. These TCRs are of unknown antigen specificity. Sequencing libraries made from TCR beta cDNA carried unique molecular identifiers. TCRdb itself ran the PCR reads through MiXCR, one entry per CDR3 protein. This sample has about 260,000 distinct CDR3 sequences; less than 40% occur once, and the top ten carry under 5%. Findings of the study overall: The five TRBV segments detected at higher frequency in patients than in controls included TRBV5-6, TRBV5-1 and TRBV20-1.

The sequenced material came from blood. The receptors stem from a girl between 10 and 17 years old with multiple sclerosis.

Regarding this clonotype: This may arise from a read error, as a much more abundant clone is one base away. V gene TRBV6-6 combines with J gene TRBJ1-5; D remains ambiguous. Germline lookup yields CDR1 MNHNY and CDR2 SVGAGI (reference sequence). The CDR3 loop spans 14 amino acids. The V end was cut by 6 bases, the J end by 7 bases, with 16 bases between. CDR3 loop: CASSAGRGSQPQHF. CDR3 sequence (DNA): TGTGCCAGCAGCGCCGGTAGAGGGAGCCAGCCCCAGCATTTT.

This clonotype has only a few counts. The genes are TRBV5-6 and TRBJ1-1, with TRBD1 identical over 9 bases. In germline, CDR1 is SGHDT, CDR2 YYEEEE. The V segment lost 4 bases and the J segment 5 bases; nucleotides outside the gene matches: 9. The length of the CDR3 is 15 residues. In DNA form, the CDR3 reads TGTGCCAGCAGCCGCTGGGACAGGGAACGAACTGAAGCTTTCTTT. The encoded protein is CASSRWDRERTEAFF.

This rearrangement joins TRBV28 to TRBJ2-2; TRBD2 is a possible D gene (5 bases). CDR1 and CDR2 (germline): MDHEN, SYDVKM. CDR3 length equals 15 residues. V gave up 8 bases and J gave up 2 bases, with 15 bases separating them. CDR3 in amino acids: CASGSGQTNTGELFF. The CDR3 DNA reads as TGTGCCAGCGGGAGTGGGCAGACAAACACCGGGGAGCTGTTTTTT. Together with reference TRBV28 and TRBJ2-2, the CDR3 gives the full variable domain: DVKVTQSSRYLVKRTGEKVFLECVQDMDHENMFWYRQDPGLGLRLIYFSYDVKMKEKGDIPEGYSVSREKKERFSLILESASTNQTSMYLCASGSGQTNTGELFFGEGSRLTVL.

The V and J genes are TRBV13 and TRBJ2-1; 9 bases match TRBD2. Trimming at V came to 4 bases and at J to 7 bases, leaving 8 bases not matched to a gene. The germline gives CDR1 PRHDT, CDR2 FYEKMQ (reference sequence). The length of the CDR3 is 15 residues. DNA of the CDR3: TGTGCCAGCAGCTCTCCGGGACTAGCTGGTAATGAGCAGTTCTTC. Translated: CASSSPGLAGNEQFF.

This chain connects TRBV7-8 to TRBJ2-1; no clear D gene. V gave up 0 bases and J gave up 9 bases, with 15 bases separating them. The CDR3 is made up of 15 amino acids. CDR1 is SGHVS and CDR2 is FQNEAQ in the germline V gene. The CDR3 is CASSLAGRNNTEQFF. In nucleotides, the CDR3 is TGTGCCAGCAGCTTAGCTGGCAGAAACAACACTGAGCAGTTCTTC.

Of note for this clonotype: One base away lies a much larger clone, so this may be a sequencing read error. In this CDR3 the conserved last residue, phenylalanine or tryptophan, is missing, so a read error is likely. This rearrangement joins TRBV15 to TRBJ2-1; a possible D gene is TRBD2 (5 bases). Trimming left V 5 bases short and J 0 bases short, with 8 bases between. This CDR3 comprises 14 residues. Germline V gene data show CDR1 as LNHNV and CDR2 as YYDKDF (reference sequence). This CDR3 reads CATSAGSSYNEQFL. CDR3 bases: TGTGCCACCAGCGCTGGGAGCTCCTACAATGAGCAGTTCTTG.

Of note for this clonotype: This sequence may be a read error, since a much larger clone differs from it by one base. This chain links TRBV7-3 with TRBJ2-5; the match to TRBD2 covers 8 bases. The CDR3 is made up of 15 amino acids. J was trimmed by 11 bases and V by 6 bases; bases with no gene match: 17. Germline CDR1 is SGHTA and CDR2 is FQGTGA. CDR3: CASRASGSPYNEQYF. CDR3 nucleotides: TGTGCCAGCAGAGCGAGCGGGAGCCCCTACAATGAGCAGTACTTC. The whole variable domain, filled in from reference TRBV7-3 and TRBJ2-5, reads GAGVSQTPSNKVTEKGKYVELRCDPISGHTALYWYRQSLGQGPEFLIYFQGTGAADDSGLPNDRFFAVRPEGSVSTLKIQRTERGDSAVYLCASRASGSPYNEQYFGPGTRLLVL.

This clonotype was seen only a few times. Possible read error: a much larger clone is one base away. The chain combines TRBV29-1 with TRBJ2-1, with D perhaps matching TRBD1 (6 bases). The V and J ends lost 3 bases and 6 bases respectively, with 12 bases between them. This CDR3 comprises 13 residues. The germline CDR1 and CDR2 sequences are SQVTM and ANQGSEA. The CDR3 DNA follows: TGCAGCGTTGAGACAGGTGAAGGCAATGAGCAGTTCTTC. Amino acids: CSVETGEGNEQFF.

The chain has TRBV27 and TRBJ2-7, with TRBD2 identical over 11 bases. Unmatched junction bases numbered 3, after V lost 7 bases and J lost 1 base. The CDR3 spans 14 residues. Germline values: CDR1 MNHEY, CDR2 SMNVEV (reference sequence). This CDR3 reads CASIRTSGSYEQYF. The CDR3 DNA follows: TGTGCCAGCATCAGGACTAGCGGGTCCTACGAGCAGTACTTC.

This clonotype occurred a few times. A much larger clone differs from this one at a single base, so this may be a read error. The chain uses TRBV4-1 and TRBJ1-2; a possible D gene is TRBD1 (6 bases). Per the germline V gene, CDR1 is MGHRA and CDR2 is YSYEKL. The CDR3 length is 14 residues. In nucleotides, the CDR3 is TGCGCCAGCAGCCCACTCGGACAGAACTATGGCCACACCTTC. It specifies CASSPLGQNYGHTF.

This clonotype was picked up many times. A much larger clone lies a single base off, so this may be a read error. This chain links TRBV6-6 with TRBJ2-5, with no clear D. V shed 6 bases and J shed 2 bases, with 1 base lying between them. There are 10 residues in the CDR3. Germline lookup yields CDR1 MNHNY and CDR2 SVGAGI (reference sequence). The CDR3 DNA sequence: TGTGCCAGCAGACAAGAGACCCAGTACTTC. Translating it yields CASRQETQYF.

This chain joins TRBV6-2 or TRBV6-3 and TRBJ2-6; D not certain. V was clipped by 6 bases and J by 4 bases, with 13 bases between them. From germline, CDR1 is MNHEY and CDR2 SVGEGT. This CDR3 region has 15 residues. The CDR3 loop is CASSIKAAGANVLTF. As DNA, the CDR3 is TGTGCCAGCAGCATAAAGGCAGCCGGGGCCAACGTCCTGACTTTC.

This chain joins TRBV2 and TRBJ1-1; D is undetermined. Germline CDR1 SNHLY, CDR2 FYNNEI. V lost 6 bases and J lost 4, with 15 bases in between. This CDR3 is built from 14 residues. Here the CDR3 DNA reads TGTGCCAGCAGCCAGGACGGGAGACTCACTGAAGCTTTCTTT. Translating gives CASSQDGRLTEAFF.

The J gene is TRBJ2-7, the V gene TRBV5-1, with D perhaps matching TRBD1 or TRBD2 (6 bases each). CDR3 length: 14 residues. CDR1 SGHRS and CDR2 YFSETQ come from the germline V gene. Trimming pared 1 base from V and 3 bases from J, leaving 11 bases between. This CDR3 reads CASSLSGANYEQYF. The CDR3 nucleotides read TGCGCCAGCAGCTTGTCGGGGGCCAACTACGAGCAGTACTTC.

This chain connects TRBV10-2 to TRBJ2-5; a possible D gene is TRBD1 (5 bases). From germline, CDR1 is WSHSY and CDR2 SAAADI. The CDR3 sequence is 11 residues long. The ends were cut back, 6 bases at V and 10 bases at J, with 12 bases in the middle. CDR3 nucleotide sequence: TGCGCCAGCAGGGACAACGCAATCCAGTACTTC. It yields the protein CASRDNAIQYF.

Of note for this clonotype: This may be a read error, as it is one base from a much larger clone. V and J are TRBV5-1 and TRBJ2-3; TRBD2 matches at 8 bases. The CDR3 loop spans 16 amino acids. The germline gives CDR1 SGHRS, CDR2 YFSETQ. CDR3 sequence (DNA): TGCGCCAGCAGCGTAGTAGGCGGGGGGAACACAGATGCGCAGTATTTT. Protein sequence: CASSVVGGGNTDAQYF.

As concerns this clonotype: This may be a read error: a much more frequent sequence differs by one nucleotide. This rearrangement joins TRBV28 to TRBJ1-1; a possible D gene is TRBD1 (6 bases). V lost 6 bases and J 4 bases, leaving 15 bases between the germline ends. The germline V gene has CDR1 MDHEN and CDR2 SYDVKM. The CDR3 loop spans 14 amino acids. The CDR3 reads CASSRGGMSTEAFF. DNA of the CDR3: TGTGCCAGCAGCCGAGGGGGAATGAGCACTGAAGCTTTCTTT.

This clonotype occurred a few times. A read error may explain this, as a much larger clone is one base away. V and J are TRBV29-1 and TRBJ1-2, with 7 bases fitting TRBD1. V lost 6 bases and J lost 3; bases outside the gene matches: 7. The CDR3 covers 13 residues. CDR1 and CDR2 from the germline V gene are SQVTM and ANQGSEA. The CDR3 sequence: CSVWDRADYGYTF. The CDR3, as DNA: TGCAGCGTATGGGACAGAGCTGACTATGGCTACACCTTC.

This clonotype was picked up many times. The genes are TRBV20-1 and TRBJ1-5; 9 bases fit TRBD1. Germline CDR1 and CDR2: DFQATT and SNEGSKA (reference sequence). V shed 1 base and J 3 bases; nucleotides not matched to a gene: 4. This CDR3 has 15 residues. Written as DNA, the CDR3 is TGCAGTGCTAGAGGGACAGGGGCTATCAATCAGCCCCAGCATTTT. Its translation is CSARGTGAINQPQHF.

Of note for this clonotype: This may come from a read error, since a much larger clone is one base off. The gene calls are TRBV5-6 and TRBJ1-5; D unclear. CDR1 SGHDT and CDR2 YYEEEE come from the germline V gene. V was cut by 0 bases and J by 7 bases, with 8 bases left in between. This CDR3 spans 13 amino acids. The CDR3 coding sequence is TGTGCCAGCAGCTTGGAACGGGCCCAGCCCCAGCATTTT. Translated: CASSLERAQPQHF.

This clonotype was picked up many times. V usage is TRBV7-3 and J usage is TRBJ2-1, with 14 bases fitting TRBD2. This CDR3 contains 15 residues. V dropped 4 bases and J dropped 8; count of bases not matched to a gene: 4. Germline V gene data show CDR1 as SGHTA and CDR2 as FQGTGA. CDR3 in amino acids: CASSSPGLAGDEQFF. CDR3 coding DNA: TGTGCCAGCAGCTCTCCGGGACTAGCGGGAGATGAGCAGTTCTTC.

V and J are TRBV2 and TRBJ2-1; D unresolved. Between the trimmed V and J ends, which lost 3 bases and 6 bases, there was a span of 3 bases. This CDR3 is 11 amino acids long. Germline assignment: CDR1 SNHLY and CDR2 FYNNEI. CDR3: CASSDFNEQFF. The CDR3 coding sequence is TGTGCCAGCAGTGACTTCAATGAGCAGTTCTTC.

This clonotype appeared many times. The J gene is TRBJ2-3, the V gene TRBV5-4; perhaps D is TRBD1 or TRBD2 (5 bases each). Germline values: CDR1 SGHNT, CDR2 YYREEE (reference sequence). The CDR3 contains 13 residues. The V gene lost 3 bases and the J gene lost 6 bases, with 11 bases spanning the gap. CDR3 in DNA: TGTGCCAGCAGCTGGGACCGTATGGATACGCAGTATTTT. This encodes CASSWDRMDTQYF.

Note on this clonotype: This may stem from a read error, because a much larger clone lies one nucleotide away. The conserved phenylalanine or tryptophan normally closing the CDR3 is absent here, so this likely arose from a read error. The CDR3 DNA sequence: TGCGCCAGCAGCCAAGATCTCCAGGGAGGCAATCAGCCCCAGCATTGT. It is translated as CASSQDLQGGNQPQHC. V is TRBV4-1 and J is TRBJ1-5, with D tentatively TRBD1 (5 bases). Germline V CDR1 and CDR2: MGHRA, YSYEKL. There are 16 residues in the CDR3. V shed 0 bases and J shed 2 bases, with 11 bases lying between them.

There are many counts of this clonotype. The rearrangement uses TRBV20-1 and TRBJ2-5; 7 bases agree with TRBD2. The CDR3 totals 13 residues. J was trimmed by 4 bases and V by 1 base; bases with no gene match: 3. The germline V gene has CDR1 DFQATT and CDR2 SNEGSKA (reference sequence). The CDR3 bases are TGCAGTGCTAGAGGGCCTAGCGGAGAGACCCAGTACTTC. This translates into CSARGPSGETQYF.

The rearrangement links TRBV6-6 to TRBJ1-4, with TRBD1 matching over 9 bases. Trimming cost V 2 bases and J 7 bases; bases outside gene matches: 5. Germline lookup yields CDR1 MNHNY and CDR2 SVGAGI (reference sequence). The CDR3 is made up of 15 amino acids. CDR3 sequence reads: CASSYGTGKSEKLFF. DNA for the CDR3: TGTGCCAGCAGTTACGGGACAGGGAAAAGTGAAAAACTGTTTTTT.